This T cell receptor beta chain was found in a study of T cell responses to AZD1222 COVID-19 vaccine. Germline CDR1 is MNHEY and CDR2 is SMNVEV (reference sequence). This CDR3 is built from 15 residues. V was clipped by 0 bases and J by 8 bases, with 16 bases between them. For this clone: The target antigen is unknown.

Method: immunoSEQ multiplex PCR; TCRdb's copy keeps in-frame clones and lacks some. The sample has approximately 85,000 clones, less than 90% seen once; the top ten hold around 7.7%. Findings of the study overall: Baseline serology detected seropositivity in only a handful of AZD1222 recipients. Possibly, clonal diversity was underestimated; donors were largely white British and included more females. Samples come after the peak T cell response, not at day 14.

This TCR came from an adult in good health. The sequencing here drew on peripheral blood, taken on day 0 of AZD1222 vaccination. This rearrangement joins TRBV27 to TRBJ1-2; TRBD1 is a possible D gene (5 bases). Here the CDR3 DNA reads TGTGCCAGCAGTTTATCTTTCGACAGCGGATGGGGCTACACCTTC. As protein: CASSLSFDSGWGYTF.